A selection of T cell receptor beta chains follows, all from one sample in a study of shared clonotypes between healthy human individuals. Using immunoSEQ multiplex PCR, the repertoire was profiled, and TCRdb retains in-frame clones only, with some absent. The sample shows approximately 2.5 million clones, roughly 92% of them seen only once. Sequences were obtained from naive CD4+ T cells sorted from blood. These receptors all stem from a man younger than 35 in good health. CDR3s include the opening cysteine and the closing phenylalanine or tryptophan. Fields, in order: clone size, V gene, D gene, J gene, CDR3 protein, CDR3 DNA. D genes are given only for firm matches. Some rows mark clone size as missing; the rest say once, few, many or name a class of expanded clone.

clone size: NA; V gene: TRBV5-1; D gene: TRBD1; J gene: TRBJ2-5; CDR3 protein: CASSRGQGMETQYF; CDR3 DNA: TGCGCCAGCAGCCGTGGACAGGGGATGGAGACCCAGTACTTC
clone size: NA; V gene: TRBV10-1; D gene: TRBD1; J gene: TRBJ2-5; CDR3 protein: CASRSTGGQETQYF; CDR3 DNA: TGCGCCAGCAGATCTACAGGGGGCCAAGAGACCCAGTACTTC
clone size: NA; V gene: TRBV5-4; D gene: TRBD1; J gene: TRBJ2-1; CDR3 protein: CASSSRDRTSNEQFF; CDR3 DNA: TGTGCCAGCAGCTCCCGGGACAGGACCTCCAATGAGCAGTTCTTC
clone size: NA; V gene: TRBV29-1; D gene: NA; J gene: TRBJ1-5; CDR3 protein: CSVGGANQPQHF; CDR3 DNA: TGCAGCGTTGGGGGAGCCAATCAGCCCCAGCATTTT
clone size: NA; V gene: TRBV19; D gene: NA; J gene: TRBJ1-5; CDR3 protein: CASSIRTGTTQSNQPQHF; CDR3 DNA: TGTGCCAGTAGTATACGGACCGGGACCACCCAAAGCAATCAGCCCCAGCATTTT
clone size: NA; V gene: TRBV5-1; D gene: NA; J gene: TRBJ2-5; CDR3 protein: CASSVHRVYPQQETQYF; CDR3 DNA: TGCGCCAGCAGCGTCCACCGAGTTTATCCGCAACAAGAGACCCAGTACTTC
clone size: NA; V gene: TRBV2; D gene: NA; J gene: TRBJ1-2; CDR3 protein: CASTQGIGGYTF; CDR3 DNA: TGTGCCAGCACTCAGGGTATAGGAGGCTACACCTTC
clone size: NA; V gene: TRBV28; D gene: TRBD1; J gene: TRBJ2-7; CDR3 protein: CATLWSGGREQYF; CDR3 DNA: TGTGCCACCCTGTGGTCAGGGGGCCGCGAGCAGTACTTC
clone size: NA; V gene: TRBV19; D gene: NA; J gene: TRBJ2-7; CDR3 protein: CASSGRIGGYEQYF; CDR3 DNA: TGTGCCAGTAGCGGGAGAATTGGGGGATACGAGCAGTACTTC
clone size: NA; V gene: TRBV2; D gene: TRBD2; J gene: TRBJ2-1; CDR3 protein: CASSRRTSGYNEQFF; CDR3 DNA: TGTGCCAGCAGCCGTAGGACTAGCGGGTACAATGAGCAGTTCTTC
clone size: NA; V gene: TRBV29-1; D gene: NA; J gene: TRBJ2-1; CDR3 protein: CSVGRTEQFF; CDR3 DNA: TGCAGCGTTGGACGGACTGAGCAGTTCTTC
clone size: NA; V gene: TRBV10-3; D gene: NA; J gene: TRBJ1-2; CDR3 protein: CAISGLSGQEMGYTF; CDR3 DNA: TGTGCCATCAGTGGTCTGAGTGGACAAGAAATGGGCTACACCTTC
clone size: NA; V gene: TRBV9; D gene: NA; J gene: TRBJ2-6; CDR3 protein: CASSSPGSPGANVLTF; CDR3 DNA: TGTGCCAGCAGCTCGCCAGGGAGTCCTGGGGCCAACGTCCTGACTTTC
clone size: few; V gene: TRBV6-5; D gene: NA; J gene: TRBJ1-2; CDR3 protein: CASSAAATGNGYTF; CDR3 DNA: TGTGCCAGCAGCGCCGCGGCGACGGGTAACGGCTACACCTTC
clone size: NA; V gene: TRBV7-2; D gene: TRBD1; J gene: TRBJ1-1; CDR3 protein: CASSFSQGAHTEAFF; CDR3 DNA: TGTGCCAGCAGCTTTTCACAGGGGGCCCACACTGAAGCTTTCTTT
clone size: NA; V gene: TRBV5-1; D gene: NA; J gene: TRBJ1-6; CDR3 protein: CASSLPDSSSPLHF; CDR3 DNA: TGCGCCAGCAGCCTCCCCGATTCATCCTCACCCCTCCACTTT
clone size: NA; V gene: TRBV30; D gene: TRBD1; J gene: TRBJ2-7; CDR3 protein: CAWSKQGTSRWEQYF; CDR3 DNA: TGTGCCTGGAGCAAACAGGGGACGTCTCGCTGGGAGCAGTACTTC
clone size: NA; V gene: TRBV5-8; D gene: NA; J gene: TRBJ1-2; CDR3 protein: CASSLGVSDGYTF; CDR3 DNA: TGTGCCAGCAGCTTGGGAGTATCTGATGGCTACACCTTC
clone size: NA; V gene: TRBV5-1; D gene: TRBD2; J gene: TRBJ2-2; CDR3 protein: CASSLGGKLSGARTGELFF; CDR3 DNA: TGCGCCAGCAGCTTGGGTGGAAAACTAAGCGGGGCCCGCACCGGGGAGCTGTTTTTT
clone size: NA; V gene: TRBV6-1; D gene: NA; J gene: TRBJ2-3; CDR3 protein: CASSVTGTSTDTQYF; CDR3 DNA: TGTGCCAGCAGTGTTACAGGGACTAGCACAGATACGCAGTATTTT
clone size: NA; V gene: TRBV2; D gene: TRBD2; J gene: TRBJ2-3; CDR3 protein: CASSEGLAGFTDTQYF; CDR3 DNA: TGTGCCAGCAGTGAGGGACTAGCGGGGTTCACAGATACGCAGTATTTT
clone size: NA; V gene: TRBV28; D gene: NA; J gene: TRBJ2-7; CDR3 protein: CASSNSYEQYF; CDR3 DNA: TGTGCCAGCAGTAATAGCTACGAGCAGTACTTC
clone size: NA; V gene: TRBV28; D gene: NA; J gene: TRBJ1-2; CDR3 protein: CASSFTGAAYGYTF; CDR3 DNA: TGTGCCAGCAGTTTCACGGGGGCCGCCTATGGCTACACCTTC
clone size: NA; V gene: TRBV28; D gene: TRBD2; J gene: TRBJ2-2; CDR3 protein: CASSSGGGSLTGELFF; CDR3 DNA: TGTGCCAGCAGTTCCGGCGGGGGGTCTTTAACCGGGGAGCTGTTTTTT
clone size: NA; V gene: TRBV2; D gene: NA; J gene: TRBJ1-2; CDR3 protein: CASSESPSLGMDGYTF; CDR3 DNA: TGTGCCAGCAGTGAATCTCCGTCCCTAGGGATGGATGGCTACACCTTC
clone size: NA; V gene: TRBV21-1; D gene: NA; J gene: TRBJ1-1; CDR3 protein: CASSKRETGGENTEAFF; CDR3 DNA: TGTGCCAGCAGCAAAAGGGAGACAGGGGGGGAGAACACTGAAGCTTTCTTT
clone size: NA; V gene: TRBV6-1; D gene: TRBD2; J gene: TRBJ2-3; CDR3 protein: CASSDLAGGTDTQYF; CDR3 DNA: TGTGCCAGCAGTGACTTAGCGGGAGGGACAGATACGCAGTATTTT
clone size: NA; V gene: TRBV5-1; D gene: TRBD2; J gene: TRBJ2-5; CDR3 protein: CASSLGLAGDAQRETQYF; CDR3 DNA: TGCGCCAGCAGCTTGGGACTAGCGGGAGATGCACAGCGAGAGACCCAGTACTTC
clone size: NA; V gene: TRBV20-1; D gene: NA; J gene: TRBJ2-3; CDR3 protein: CSARLIDTQYF; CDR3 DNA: TGCAGTGCTAGACTTATCGATACGCAGTATTTT
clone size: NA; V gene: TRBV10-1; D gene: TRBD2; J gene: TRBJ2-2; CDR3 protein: CASSEFGGGASAGELFF; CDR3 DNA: TGCGCCAGCAGTGAGTTCGGCGGGGGGGCCTCGGCCGGGGAGCTGTTTTTT
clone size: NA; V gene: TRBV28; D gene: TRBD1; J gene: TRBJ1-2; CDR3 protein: CASSLTATGYGYTF; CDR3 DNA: TGTGCCAGCAGTTTAACGGCGACAGGGTATGGCTACACCTTC
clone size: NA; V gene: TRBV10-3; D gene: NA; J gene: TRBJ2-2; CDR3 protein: CAIPRDGAGELFF; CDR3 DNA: TGTGCCATCCCCCGGGATGGGGCCGGGGAGCTGTTTTTT
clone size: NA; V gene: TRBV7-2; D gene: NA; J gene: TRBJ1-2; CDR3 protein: CASSFPGNYGYTF; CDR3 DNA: TGTGCCAGCAGCTTCCCAGGGAATTATGGCTACACCTTC
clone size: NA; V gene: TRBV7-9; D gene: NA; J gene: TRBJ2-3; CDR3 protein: CASSVSASTDTQYF; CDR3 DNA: TGTGCCAGCAGCGTTAGTGCTAGCACAGATACGCAGTATTTT
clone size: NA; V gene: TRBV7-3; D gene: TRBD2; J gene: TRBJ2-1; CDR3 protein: CASRRQRGGPGYNEQFF; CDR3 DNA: TGTGCCTCCCGGAGACAGCGGGGGGGCCCTGGTTACAATGAGCAGTTCTTC
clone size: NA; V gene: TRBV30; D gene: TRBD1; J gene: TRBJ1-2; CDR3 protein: CAWTLGGQGNYGYTF; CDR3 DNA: TGTGCCTGGACCCTAGGGGGACAGGGTAACTATGGCTACACCTTC
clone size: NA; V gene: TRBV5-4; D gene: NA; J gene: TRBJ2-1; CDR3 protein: CASSQTGTLSRKNEQFF; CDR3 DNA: TGTGCCAGCAGTCAAACCGGGACATTATCCCGTAAGAATGAGCAGTTCTTC
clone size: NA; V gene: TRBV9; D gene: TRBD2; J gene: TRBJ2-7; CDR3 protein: CASAPGGTYEQYF; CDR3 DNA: TGTGCCAGCGCCCCGGGGGGTACCTACGAGCAGTACTTC
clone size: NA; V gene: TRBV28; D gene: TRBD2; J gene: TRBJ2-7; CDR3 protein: CASTPGLAGYYEQYF; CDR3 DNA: TGTGCCAGCACCCCGGGACTAGCGGGATACTACGAGCAGTACTTC
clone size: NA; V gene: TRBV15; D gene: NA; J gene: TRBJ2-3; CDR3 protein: CATSNPTDTQYF; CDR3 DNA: TGTGCCACCAGCAATCCAACAGATACGCAGTATTTT
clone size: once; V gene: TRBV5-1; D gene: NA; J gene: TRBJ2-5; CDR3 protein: CASSLGGGAGETQYF; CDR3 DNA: TGCGCCAGCAGCTTGGGTGGCGGGGCCGGGGAGACCCAGTACTTC
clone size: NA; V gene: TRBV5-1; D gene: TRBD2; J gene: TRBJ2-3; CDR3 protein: CASSLAIGGISTDTQYF; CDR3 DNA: TGCGCCAGCAGCTTGGCCATCGGGGGGATCAGCACAGATACGCAGTATTTT
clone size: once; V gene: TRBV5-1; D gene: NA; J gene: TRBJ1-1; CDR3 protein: CASSFTRVTTEAFF; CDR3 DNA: TGCGCCAGCAGCTTTACGAGGGTAACCACTGAAGCTTTCTTT
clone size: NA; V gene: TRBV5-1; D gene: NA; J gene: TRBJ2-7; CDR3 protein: CASRSANEQYF; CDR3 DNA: TGCGCCAGCAGATCAGCGAACGAGCAGTACTTC
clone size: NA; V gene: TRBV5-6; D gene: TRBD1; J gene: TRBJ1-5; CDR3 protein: CASSLVTGDQPQHF; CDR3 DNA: TGTGCCAGCAGCTTGGTAACAGGGGATCAGCCCCAGCATTTT